The next 24 T cell receptor beta chains were all read from a single sample in a study of cytomegalovirus exposure and HLA in healthy donors. The assay was immunoSEQ multiplex PCR, and TCRdb's table has in-frame clones only and misses some. The table includes hundreds of thousands of clones, 87% detected once. Source material: PBMCs. Receptors were obtained from a young man in good health and CMV-seropositive.

The J gene is TRBJ1-1, the V gene TRBV4-1; D is uncertain. This CDR3 is 15 amino acids long. V lost 3 bases and J lost 0, with 11 bases in between. Per the germline V gene, CDR1 is MGHRA and CDR2 is YSYEKL. CDR3 in DNA: TGCGCCAGCAGCCACAACGACCGTTTGAACACTGAAGCTTTCTTT. Its protein product is CASSHNDRLNTEAFF.

This clone was seen a few times. The same CDR3 can be traced to other DNA sequences in this sample. This rearrangement joins TRBV7-2 to TRBJ1-1; 7 bases are a match to TRBD1. The CDR3 is made up of 14 amino acids. J lost 1 base, V lost 3 bases, and 2 bases had no gene match. CDR1 is SGHTA and CDR2 is FQGNSA in the germline V gene. CDR3 loop: CASSFRTGNTEAFF. CDR3 nucleotides: TGTGCCAGCAGCTTTAGGACAGGGAACACTGAAGCTTTCTTT.

This chain links TRBV12-1 with TRBJ2-5; the table's D call, TRBD2, was not checked against the DNA. TRBV12-1 is an annotated pseudogene. The CDR3 runs 17 residues. The chain's CDR3 is CASSFVCGRPYQETQYF. Written as DNA, the CDR3 is TGTGCCAGCAGCTTTGTTTGCGGGAGACCCTACCAAGAGACCCAGTACTTC.

The CDR3 spells CASTTLPAGSGEQFF. The CDR3 region has the DNA TGCGCCAGCACCACCCTACCAGCGGGAAGTGGTGAGCAGTTCTTC. V is TRBV5-1 and J is TRBJ2-1, with 7 bases lining up with TRBD2. V lost 6 bases, J lost 9 bases, and 15 bases stayed unmatched. In germline, CDR1 is SGHRS, CDR2 YFSETQ. The CDR3 has 15 amino acids.

The DNA for the CDR3 is TGTGCCAGCAGCTTAGATGGCAATCGTTTAGCTAACTATGGCTACACCTTC. This gives the protein CASSLDGNRLANYGYTF. This chain links TRBV11-2 with TRBJ1-2; D call uncertain. V lost 0 bases and J 0 bases, leaving 14 bases between the germline ends. This CDR3 region has 17 residues. Germline values: CDR1 SGHAT, CDR2 FQNNGV.

The chain has TRBV4-1 and TRBJ2-7; TRBD2 agrees at 8 bases. Trimming at V came to 1 base and at J to 7 bases, leaving 6 bases not matched to a gene. Looked up from germline, CDR1 is MGHRA and CDR2 is YSYEKL. The CDR3 loop spans 14 amino acids. CDR3 amino acids: CASSQAAGVREQYF. The CDR3 coding sequence is TGCGCCAGCAGCCAAGCAGCGGGAGTCCGGGAGCAGTACTTC.

CDR3 sequence reads: CAWSKTGGDGYTF. The CDR3, as DNA: TGTGCCTGGAGTAAGACAGGGGGCGATGGCTACACCTTC. This chain connects TRBV30 to TRBJ1-2, with 10 bases aligning to TRBD1. This CDR3 is built from 13 residues. V lost 2 bases, J lost 6 bases, and 3 bases stayed unmatched. Germline V lookup: CDR1 GTSNPN, CDR2 SVGIG (reference sequence).

The sample holds one count of this clone. J is TRBJ2-5 and V is TRBV7-2; D ambiguous. Germline CDR1 is SGHTA and CDR2 is FQGNSA. This CDR3 is 11 amino acids long. Trimming shortened V by 2 bases and J by 3 bases, and 1 base separated the two germline ends. CDR3 in DNA: TGTGCCAGCAGCTTAAAAGAGACCCAGTACTTC. Translated, it gives CASSLKETQYF.

This clone was observed at least ten times. The chain is built from TRBV5-4 and TRBJ1-4, with D unresolved. Trimming shortened V by 0 bases and J by 7 bases, and 10 bases separated the two germline ends. The CDR3 length is 14 residues. CDR1 is SGHNT, CDR2 YYREEE, per germline (reference sequence). CDR3 coding DNA: TGTGCCAGCAGCTTGGAGGGTCTGGGTGAAAAACTGTTTTTT. Translating gives CASSLEGLGEKLFF.

This sequence joins TRBV6-5 and TRBJ2-1; no clear D. Between the trimmed V and J ends, which lost 3 bases and 0 bases, there was a span of 6 bases. The CDR3 sequence is 14 residues long. In germline, CDR1 is MNHEY, CDR2 SVGAGI. The DNA for the CDR3 is TGTGCCAGCAGTTATCAGAGCTCCTACAATGAGCAGTTCTTC. This translates into CASSYQSSYNEQFF.

The rearrangement joins TRBV19 to TRBJ2-7, with 7 bases aligning to TRBD2. In germline, CDR1 is LNHDA, CDR2 SQIVND (reference sequence). The CDR3 extends over 12 amino acids. V lost 5 bases, J lost 7 bases, and 5 bases stayed unmatched. In DNA, the CDR3 is TGTGCCAGTAGTGGGAGCGGGGAGGAGCAGTACTTC. This encodes CASSGSGEEQYF.

Remarks on this clone: This sample includes further DNA sequences coding for the same CDR3. V and J are TRBV6-5 and TRBJ1-2, with TRBD1 as a possible D gene (5 bases). Trimming took 2 bases from V and 1 from J, leaving 8 bases between them. Looked up from germline, CDR1 is MNHEY and CDR2 is SVGAGI. This CDR3 has 14 residues. As DNA, the CDR3 is TGTGCCAGCAGTTACGGGCAGGGTAACTATGGCTACACCTTC. It translates to CASSYGQGNYGYTF.

The chain employs TRBV5-1 and TRBJ2-6, with D hard to call. This CDR3 spans 15 amino acids. Trimming pared 2 bases from V and 0 bases from J, leaving 6 bases between. In germline, CDR1 is SGHRS, CDR2 YFSETQ. The CDR3 reads CASSFDRSGANVLTF. The CDR3 region has the DNA TGCGCCAGCAGCTTCGACCGCTCTGGGGCCAACGTCCTGACTTTC.

The table lists this clone with a count of one. The chain links TRBV5-1 to TRBJ1-1; the D gene is possibly TRBD1 (5 bases). Trimming removed 8 bases from V and 3 bases from J, with 11 bases in between. Germline assignment: CDR1 SGHRS and CDR2 YFSETQ. CDR3 length: 12 residues. The CDR3 DNA reads as TGCGCCAGTAGCAGGGATTACACTGAAGCTTTCTTT. Its translation is CASSRDYTEAFF. Variable domain in full (rest from reference TRBV5-1 and TRBJ1-1): KAGVTQTPRYLIKTRGQQVTLSCSPISGHRSVSWYQQTPGQGLQFLFEYFSETQRNKGNFPGRFSGRQFSNSRSEMNVSTLELGDSALYLCASSRDYTEAFFGQGTRLTVV.

The chain recombines TRBV9 with TRBJ1-1; D possibly corresponds to TRBD1 (6 bases). The CDR3 runs 13 residues. Germline lookup yields CDR1 SGDLS and CDR2 YYNGEE. The ends were cut back, 2 bases at V and 4 bases at J, with 9 bases in the middle. This CDR3 is CASSVTGSTEAFF. In DNA, the CDR3 is TGTGCCAGCAGCGTCACAGGGAGCACTGAAGCTTTCTTT.

The CDR3 coding sequence is TGTGCCAGCAGTTTAGCGGTCCAGCGAGGGGGTCCCTATGGCTACACCTTC. Its protein product is CASSLAVQRGGPYGYTF. The J gene is TRBJ1-2, the V gene TRBV28; D is possibly TRBD1 (6 bases). The CDR3 totals 17 residues. The germline V gene has CDR1 MDHEN and CDR2 SYDVKM. V lost 2 bases, J lost 4 bases, and 20 bases lay in between.

This chain joins TRBV27 and TRBJ1-1; TRBD1 matches 9 bases. The germline gives CDR1 MNHEY, CDR2 SMNVEV (reference sequence). V gave up 5 bases and J gave up 1 base; unmatched junction bases: 5. CDR3 length equals 15 residues. The CDR3 region has the DNA TGTGCCAGCAGTATCGGACAGGGGTGGAACACTGAAGCTTTCTTT. Translation gives CASSIGQGWNTEAFF.

DNA for the CDR3: TGTGCCAGCAGCACAGGGACAGGGGGCTATGGCTACACCTTC. Protein sequence: CASSTGTGGYGYTF. V and J are TRBV11-2 and TRBJ1-2, with 11 bases matching TRBD1. The V and J ends lost 5 bases and 4 bases, in that order; junction bases with no gene match: 3. The germline gives CDR1 SGHAT, CDR2 FQNNGV. The CDR3 consists of 14 residues.

V is TRBV4-1 and J is TRBJ1-5; D is uncertain. Germline V gene lookup returns CDR1 MGHRA and CDR2 YSYEKL. CDR3 size: 13 residues. Trimming removed 3 bases from V and 6 bases from J, with 9 bases in between. The CDR3 loop reads CASSHVGSQPQHF. CDR3 coding DNA: TGCGCCAGCAGCCACGTGGGTTCTCAGCCCCAGCATTTT.

This clone was observed a few times. In DNA, the CDR3 is TGTGCCAGCACCGAGCGCTCCCAGCCCCAGCATTTT. This translates into CASTERSQPQHF. The chain carries TRBV28 and TRBJ1-5; D call uncertain. Trimming took 7 bases from V and 7 from J, leaving 11 bases between them. CDR1 is MDHEN, CDR2 SYDVKM, per germline. This CDR3 is built from 12 residues.

The chain recombines TRBV4-3 with TRBJ2-2; 12 bases map to TRBD2. Germline trimming cut 1 base from V and 6 bases from J; bases unmatched to any gene: 6. CDR1 is LGHNA and CDR2 is YSLEER in the germline V gene. CDR3 length: 17 residues. CDR3 in DNA: TGCGCCAGCAGCCAAGGACTAGCGGGAGTGTTGCCCGGGGAGCTGTTTTTT. As protein: CASSQGLAGVLPGELFF.

This chain connects TRBV7-6 to TRBJ1-2; TRBD1 might be the D (5 bases). The CDR3 sequence is 12 residues long. V was trimmed by 5 bases and J by 7 bases, leaving 11 bases between them. CDR1 is SGHVS, CDR2 FNYEAQ, per germline. The CDR3 region has the DNA TGTGCCAGCAGCCCCCAGGGATCTGGCTACACCTTC. This codes for CASSPQGSGYTF.

Many counts were recorded for this clone. CDR3 amino acids: CASVARGLTDTQYF. The CDR3 nucleotides read TGTGCCAGCGTGGCCAGGGGTCTCACAGATACGCAGTATTTT. V usage is TRBV6-5 and J usage is TRBJ2-3, with a tentative D call TRBD1 (6 bases). The CDR3 covers 14 residues. The germline V gene has CDR1 MNHEY and CDR2 SVGAGI. V was pared by 8 bases and J by 2 bases, with 14 bases between.

The J gene is TRBJ2-7, the V gene TRBV6-5; D possibly corresponds to TRBD2 (6 bases). The CDR3 runs 12 residues. V was trimmed by 5 bases and J by 7 bases, leaving 12 bases between them. Germline assignment: CDR1 MNHEY and CDR2 SVGAGI. CDR3 DNA: TGTGCCAGCAGTACCGGGGGTAGTGAGCAGTACTTC. Translation: CASSTGGSEQYF.